This T cell receptor (beta chain) was observed in a study of siplizumab effects on memory and regulatory T cells. Findings and limits, study-wide: Mappable CD4+ clones that were alloreactive averaged about 63% Treg-derived with siplizumab versus approximately 27% in controls. With siplizumab, cumulative frequency of CD4+ memory-derived alloreactive sequences dropped significantly. The diversity of naive T cells seemed greater than that of memory cells, and their alloresponse contribution seemed major.

The CDR3 is 14 residues long. V lost 4 bases and J lost 0, with 11 bases in between. Germline lookup yields CDR1 SGHRS and CDR2 YFSETQ. Unstimulated naive, memory, effector memory and TEMRA subsets from a few donor pairs were sequenced. Libraries were prepared by immunoSEQ multiplex PCR; TCRdb keeps only in-frame clonotypes and omits some of them. The profile shows tens of thousands of clones, roughly 85% of them singletons. On this clone: Its target is unknown.

This chain links TRBV5-1 with TRBJ2-7; D gene uncertain. This clonotype originated in a human donor in good health. Input material: memory CD4+ T cells sorted from blood. This CDR3 reads CASSPVASSYEQYF. The CDR3 DNA reads TGCGCCAGCAGCCCGGTTGCGAGCTCCTACGAGCAGTACTTC.